The text below deals with one TCR beta chain. This sample stems from a study of blood T cell repertoires in COVID-19. At the level of the study: Nucleic acid was either cDNA or gDNA, and it came from T cells, B-cell-depleted T cells, or PBMCs.

Authors' data handling: Amplification with reference gene primers provided the estimates of nucleated cell counts. The repertoire was sequenced with immunoSEQ multiplex PCR; TCRdb's copy has only in-frame clones and lacks some. V, J and clone size are those of that table, while D and trimming were read from the DNA. This sample has 250,000 or so clones; about 83% occur once, and the top ten carry 1.5%. The CDR3 is 13 amino acids. Trimming left V 3 bases short and J 4 bases short, with 9 bases between. V gene TRBV12-3 or TRBV12-4 combines with J gene TRBJ1-1; a weak D match, TRBD1 (5 bases). Sequencing was carried out using peripheral blood. The source of this sequence is a woman aged 40 to 50 who had recovered from COVID-19. Here the CDR3 reads CASSLGGRTEAFF. The CDR3 DNA sequence: TGTGCCAGCAGTTTGGGGGGACGCACTGAAGCTTTCTTT.